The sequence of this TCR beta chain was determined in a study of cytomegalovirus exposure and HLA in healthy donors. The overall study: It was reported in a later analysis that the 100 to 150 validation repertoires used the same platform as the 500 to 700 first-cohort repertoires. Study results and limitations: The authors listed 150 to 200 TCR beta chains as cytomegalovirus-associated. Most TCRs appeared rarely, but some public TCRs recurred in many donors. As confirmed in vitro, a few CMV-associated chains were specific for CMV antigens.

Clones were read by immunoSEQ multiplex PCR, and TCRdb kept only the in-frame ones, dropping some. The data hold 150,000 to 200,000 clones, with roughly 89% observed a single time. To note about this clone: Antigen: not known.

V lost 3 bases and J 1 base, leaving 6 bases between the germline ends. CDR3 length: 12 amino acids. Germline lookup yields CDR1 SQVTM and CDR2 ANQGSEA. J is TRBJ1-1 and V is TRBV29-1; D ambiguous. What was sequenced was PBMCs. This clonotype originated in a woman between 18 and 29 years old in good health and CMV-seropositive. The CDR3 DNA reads TGCAGCGTTGATCCATGGAACACTGAAGCTTTCTTT. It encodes CSVDPWNTEAFF.